This T cell receptor (beta chain) was obtained from a study of CD8 T cells in ankylosing spondylitis. Whole-study results and caveats: Clones tied to disease were said to be significantly enriched in matched ankylosing spondylitis synovial fluid. For ankylosing spondylitis blood, a TCR beta motif of about eight highly homologous variants appeared characteristic. Several of the motif variants were reported before in synovial fluid and blood from reactive arthritis.

TCRdb reanalysed the 5' RACE reads using MiXCR and keeps one entry per CDR3 protein. Among 750,000 to 850,000 distinct CDR3 sequences listed, 10% to 15% were seen once. The CDR3 is 15 amino acids. Trimming removed 5 bases from V and 5 bases from J; junction bases left unmatched: 8. Germline V gene sequence: CDR1 SGHVS, CDR2 FQNEAQ. A note on this clonotype: As yet, its antigen is unknown.

The rearrangement joins TRBV7-8 to TRBJ2-1; 8 bases map to TRBD1. Sequencing was carried out using blood, either unsorted or a sorted T cell fraction (not recorded which). This TCR was sampled from a male donor with ankylosing spondylitis. The CDR3 DNA sequence: TGTGCCAGCAGCCCGGTCGCAGGGGGCCACAATGAGCAGTTCTTC. Its translation is CASSPVAGGHNEQFF. Full variable domain (rest looked up from reference TRBV7-8 and TRBJ2-1): GAGVSQSPRYKVAKRGQDVALRCDPISGHVSLFWYQQALGQGPEFLTYFQNEAQLDKSGLPSDRFFAERPEGSVSTLKIQRTQQEDSAVYLCASSPVAGGHNEQFFGPGTRLTVL.